What follows are 4 T cell receptor beta chains derived from one specimen sequenced in a study of blood T cell repertoires in COVID-19. Profiled with immunoSEQ multiplex PCR; TCRdb holds only in-frame clones, not every one. The sample contains a few hundred thousand clones, 88% of which appear only once. Sequencing was done on a sample of PBMCs or T cells enriched from blood (not recorded which). The receptors were gathered from a woman between 55 and 75 years old in a cohort exposed to, infected with or recovered from COVID-19 (not recorded which).

The sample holds a few counts of this clone. The chain combines TRBV18 with TRBJ2-1; D gene ambiguous. CDR1 KGHSH and CDR2 LQKENI come from the germline V gene. This CDR3 comprises 13 residues. Trimming removed 1 base from V and 9 bases from J, with 10 bases in between. The CDR3 coding sequence is TGTGCCAGCTCACCACAGAACAGTGGTGAGCAGTTCTTC. Translation gives CASSPQNSGEQFF.

This sequence joins TRBV27 and TRBJ1-1; the match to TRBD1 covers 8 bases. V dropped 5 bases and J dropped 10; count of bases not matched to a gene: 12. CDR1 is MNHEY, CDR2 SMNVEV, per germline (reference sequence). The CDR3 runs 14 residues. Here the CDR3 DNA reads TGTGCCAGCAGTGCAAACGGACAGGGTATCTCAGCTTTCTTT. Encoded protein: CASSANGQGISAFF.

This chain uses TRBV5-1 with TRBJ2-1; D not certain. V lost 4 bases and J lost 6, with 5 bases in between. Germline CDR1 is SGHRS and CDR2 is YFSETQ. This CDR3 has 11 residues. Written as DNA, the CDR3 is TGCGCCAGCAGCGAGGTCAATGAGCAGTTCTTC. Its protein is CASSEVNEQFF.

The V and J genes are TRBV7-2 and TRBJ1-2, with 10 bases identical to TRBD1. Germline loops: CDR1 SGHTA, CDR2 FQGNSA. V trimming: 3 bases; J trimming: 7 bases; junction bases outside the gene matches: 8. This CDR3 contains 15 residues. CDR3 in DNA: TGTGCCAGCAGCTTTGACAGGGGGCTGGGTGGTGGCTACACCTTC. It encodes CASSFDRGLGGGYTF.